Presented here are 17 T cell receptor beta chains from one specimen sequenced in a study of identical twins. TCRdb passed the 5' RACE reads through MiXCR, listing each CDR3 protein once. The sample carries around 100,000 distinct CDR3 sequences, roughly 6% recorded once. Material for sequencing was memory T cells sorted from blood. Source of these receptors: a woman aged 45-59 years in good health.

This clonotype has at least ten counts. The chain employs TRBV12-3 or TRBV12-4 and TRBJ2-7; D not certain. This CDR3 contains 14 residues. V lost 6 bases, J lost 3 bases, and 15 bases lay in between. The CDR3 loop reads CASRQGARNYEQYF. The DNA for the CDR3 is TGTGCCAGCAGACAAGGAGCGAGAAACTACGAGCAGTACTTC.

This clonotype was recorded many times. The chain is built from TRBV2 and TRBJ1-1, with D hard to call. The ends were cut back, 6 bases at V and 1 base at J, with 9 bases in the middle. From germline, CDR1 is SNHLY and CDR2 FYNNEI. This CDR3 has 13 residues. The chain's CDR3 is CASSAVTNTEAFF. CDR3 nucleotides: TGTGCCAGCAGCGCAGTCACGAACACTGAAGCTTTCTTT.

This clonotype was found many times. The rearrangement links TRBV14 to TRBJ1-5; D ambiguous. This CDR3 region has 13 residues. Trimming took 2 bases from V and 7 from J, leaving 9 bases between them. The germline V gene encodes CDR1 SGHDN and CDR2 FVKESK. The CDR3 nucleotides read TGTGCCAGCAGCCAATCGGGAGGACAGCCCCAGCATTTT. Translation gives CASSQSGGQPQHF.

This clonotype was observed at least ten times. The chain recombines TRBV5-1 with TRBJ2-1; D gene uncertain. CDR1 is SGHRS, CDR2 YFSETQ, per germline. This CDR3 comprises 15 residues. V was shortened by 4 bases and J by 6 bases, with 17 bases between the two germline ends. CDR3 protein: CASSQVVTGRNEQFF. CDR3 nucleotides: TGCGCCAGCAGCCAGGTTGTCACCGGTCGCAATGAGCAGTTCTTC.

The chain carries TRBV10-3 and TRBJ1-1; the D gene is possibly TRBD1 (5 bases). Trimming took off 1 base at V and 5 bases at J, with 8 bases between the two ends. CDR1 is ENHRY and CDR2 is SYGVKD in the germline V gene. The CDR3 extends over 13 amino acids. The CDR3 protein is CAISEWQGTEAFF. The CDR3 DNA reads as TGTGCCATCAGTGAGTGGCAGGGAACTGAAGCTTTCTTT.

In this sample, this clonotype turned up many times. The chain carries TRBV5-1 and TRBJ2-4; perhaps D is TRBD1 or TRBD2 (5 bases each). The germline CDR1 and CDR2 sequences are SGHRS and YFSETQ. CDR3 length: 15 residues. V was cut by 4 bases and J by 4 bases, with 15 bases left in between. The CDR3 loop reads CASSARGTLKNIQYF. The CDR3 bases are TGCGCCAGCAGCGCCAGAGGGACGCTGAAAAACATTCAGTACTTC.

This clonotype was observed many times. This chain links TRBV10-3 with TRBJ2-5, with a tentative D call TRBD1 (5 bases). In germline, CDR1 is ENHRY, CDR2 SYGVKD. V dropped 2 bases and J dropped 4 bases, with 8 bases sitting between them. This CDR3 comprises 13 residues. The CDR3, as DNA: TGTGCCATCAGTGAGAGGGGAACAGAGACCCAGTACTTC. Its protein is CAISERGTETQYF.

Ten or more counts support this clonotype. CDR3 in amino acids: CASTLTPTGRRNSPLHF. CDR3 nucleotides: TGTGCCAGCACCCTTACCCCGACAGGGCGTCGAAATTCACCCCTCCACTTT. The chain joins TRBV28 to TRBJ1-6; 7 bases match TRBD1. The CDR3 covers 17 residues. Germline-derived CDR1 and CDR2 are MDHEN and SYDVKM. The V and J ends lost 7 bases and 7 bases, in that order; junction bases with no gene match: 16.

This clonotype came up many times. The CDR3 loop is CASSRIEEYGYTF. CDR3 sequence (DNA): TGTGCCAGCAGTCGTATTGAGGAGTATGGCTACACCTTC. This rearrangement joins TRBV7-9 to TRBJ1-2; D gene uncertain. V dropped 6 bases and J dropped 5 bases, with 13 bases sitting between them. The CDR3 extends over 13 amino acids. The V gene's germline CDR1 is SEHNR and CDR2 FQNEAQ (reference sequence).

The table lists this clonotype with many counts. The CDR3 loop is CATSSGTANYGYTF. In DNA, the CDR3 is TGTGCCACCAGTTCCGGGACAGCTAACTATGGCTACACCTTC. The rearrangement joins TRBV24-1 to TRBJ1-2, with TRBD1 identical over 7 bases. Germline CDR1 reads KGHDR; CDR2 reads SFDVKD. Trimming removed 6 bases from V and 0 bases from J; junction bases left unmatched: 3. The CDR3 is 14 residues long.

This clonotype was seen at least ten times. This sequence joins TRBV21-1 and TRBJ2-5. TRBV21-1 is deemed a pseudogene. This CDR3 comprises 15 residues. DNA for the CDR3: TGTGCCAGCAGCAAGCACATACGGAGACAAGAGACCCAGTACTTC. Its protein product is CASSKHIRRQETQYF.

This clonotype was counted between two and nine times. The CDR3 DNA sequence: TGTGCCAGCAGCGGGGGACTAGCGGGAATGGATACGCAGTATTTT. It yields the protein CASSGGLAGMDTQYF. This sequence joins TRBV3-1 and TRBJ2-3; TRBD2 matches at 13 bases. This CDR3 spans 15 amino acids. Germline CDR1 and CDR2: LGHDT and YNNKEL (reference sequence). V dropped 5 bases and J dropped 6; count of bases not matched to a gene: 5.

This clonotype appeared many times. The genes are TRBV20-1 and TRBJ2-2; unclear D gene. The CDR3 extends over 14 amino acids. The V gene's germline CDR1 is DFQATT and CDR2 SNEGSKA (reference sequence). Trimming shortened V by 4 bases and J by 0 bases, and 9 bases separated the two germline ends. The CDR3 protein is CSAKKKSNTGELFF. The CDR3 nucleotides are TGCAGTGCTAAGAAGAAATCGAACACCGGGGAGCTGTTTTTT.

In this sample, this clonotype turned up many times. The chain uses TRBV4-1 and TRBJ1-3; a weak D match, TRBD1 (5 bases). V was trimmed by 1 base and J by 1 base, leaving 8 bases between them. Germline V CDR1 and CDR2: MGHRA, YSYEKL. The CDR3 has 15 residues. DNA of the CDR3: TGCGCCAGCAGCCAAGGGCAGGGTTCTGGAAACACCATATATTTT. This encodes CASSQGQGSGNTIYF.

The table lists this clonotype with many counts. This chain uses TRBV20-1 with TRBJ2-1, with TRBD2 matching 8 bases. The CDR3 extends over 16 amino acids. The germline CDR1 and CDR2 sequences are DFQATT and SNEGSKA (reference sequence). V gave up 3 bases and J gave up 6 bases; unmatched junction bases: 13. The CDR3 DNA reads as TGCAGTGCTAGGGGCGGGGGGACTAGATCAACCAATGAGCAGTTCTTC. Translated: CSARGGGTRSTNEQFF.

This clonotype was counted ten times or more. This rearrangement joins TRBV7-2 to TRBJ2-1; 7 bases agree with TRBD2. CDR1 and CDR2 from the germline V gene are SGHTA and FQGNSA. The V segment lost 3 bases and the J segment 4 bases; nucleotides outside the gene matches: 3. This CDR3 comprises 14 residues. This chain's CDR3 is CASSLGLTYNEQFF. CDR3 nucleotides: TGTGCCAGCAGCTTGGGACTAACATACAATGAGCAGTTCTTC.

This clonotype has at least ten counts. V and J are TRBV29-1 and TRBJ1-2; TRBD1 matches at 9 bases. Germline values: CDR1 SQVTM, CDR2 ANQGSEA. V was pared by 3 bases and J by 4 bases, with 3 bases of the junction left unmatched. This CDR3 contains 13 residues. The CDR3 DNA follows: TGCAGCGTTGATGACAGGGGGGTCTATGGCTACACCTTC. Its protein product is CSVDDRGVYGYTF.